These T cell receptor beta chains were read from a single sample in a study of shared clonotypes between healthy human individuals. Sequenced by immunoSEQ multiplex PCR; TCRdb stores in-frame clones only, minus some. The sample yields some 1.5 million clones, over 95% seen once. The sequenced material came from naive CD4+ T cells sorted from blood. Source of these receptors: a man aged 25-40 years in good health. The CDR3 runs from the conserved cysteine through the conserved F or W. The D gene is left open where the match is weak. A clone size is listed for some rows: how often the clone was seen (once, few, many), or a class if it is expanded.

cdr3_aa	cdr3_nt	v_call	j_call	d_call	clone_size
CAWSTELSYGYTF	TGTGCCTGGAGTACTGAACTCAGCTATGGCTACACCTTC	TRBV30	TRBJ1-2	NA	NA
CASSFQQSSGANVLTF	TGTGCCAGCAGTTTCCAACAGAGCTCTGGGGCCAACGTCCTGACTTTC	TRBV27	TRBJ2-6	NA	NA
CSVEDRTQGSGYEQYF	TGCAGCGTTGAAGATCGGACTCAGGGGTCAGGGTACGAGCAGTACTTC	TRBV29-1	TRBJ2-7	NA	NA
CASKKQGRAYEQYF	TGTGCCAGCAAAAAACAGGGTAGGGCGTACGAGCAGTACTTC	TRBV6-6	TRBJ2-7	NA	NA
CAISGQGAVGNTIYF	TGTGCCATCAGCGGACAGGGGGCGGTTGGAAACACCATATATTTT	TRBV10-3	TRBJ1-3	TRBD1	NA
CASSLGGTIYEQYF	TGTGCCAGCAGCTTAGGCGGGACTATATACGAGCAGTACTTC	TRBV7-6	TRBJ2-7	TRBD2	NA
CSVTGDAAEAFF	TGCAGCGTTACAGGGGACGCGGCTGAAGCTTTCTTT	TRBV29-1	TRBJ1-1	TRBD1	NA
CASSLDGGEYTGELFF	TGCGCCAGCAGCTTGGATGGGGGAGAGTACACCGGGGAGCTGTTTTTT	TRBV5-1	TRBJ2-2	NA	once
CASSLEQPNTGELFF	TGCGCCAGCAGCTTGGAACAGCCAAACACCGGGGAGCTGTTTTTT	TRBV5-1	TRBJ2-2	NA	NA
CASSSGWAQSNEKLFF	TGCGCCAGCAGCTCGGGGTGGGCCCAATCCAATGAAAAACTGTTTTTT	TRBV5-1	TRBJ1-4	NA	NA
CASSDGPLETQYF	TGTGCCAGCAGTGACGGGCCTTTAGAGACCCAGTACTTC	TRBV28	TRBJ2-5	NA	NA
CSPTGETQYF	TGCAGCCCGACGGGGGAGACCCAGTACTTC	TRBV20-1	TRBJ2-5	NA	NA
CASSLRRLAGGPVPYNEQFF	TGTGCCAGCAGCTTACGTAGACTAGCGGGAGGGCCCGTTCCCTACAATGAGCAGTTCTTC	TRBV7-8	TRBJ2-1	TRBD2	NA
CASSVGITAGPMNEQFF	TGTGCCAGCAGCGTAGGTATAACCGCGGGTCCAATGAATGAGCAGTTCTTC	TRBV9	TRBJ2-1	NA	NA
CASSLAGTGGETQYF	TGTGCCAGCAGCTTGGCCGGGACAGGGGGAGAGACCCAGTACTTC	TRBV5-4	TRBJ2-5	TRBD1	NA
CASRTLDSGPLSDEQFF	TGTGCCAGCAGGACGCTGGATAGCGGCCCCCTAAGCGATGAGCAGTTCTTC	TRBV2	TRBJ2-1	NA	NA
CASSPPRATTNEQFF	TGTGCCAGCAGCCCTCCGAGGGCTACCACCAATGAGCAGTTCTTC	TRBV11-1	TRBJ2-1	NA	NA
CASSFGSRETQYF	TGCGCCAGCAGCTTTGGTTCTCGGGAGACCCAGTACTTC	TRBV5-1	TRBJ2-5	NA	NA
CASSYGLTDQETQYF	TGTGCCAGCAGCTACGGGTTGACAGATCAAGAGACCCAGTACTTC	TRBV7-9	TRBJ2-5	NA	NA
CASGRKGARNGYTF	TGTGCCAGCGGGAGGAAAGGGGCGAGAAATGGCTACACCTTC	TRBV6-1	TRBJ1-2	NA	NA
CATSRDQGGLAKNIQYF	TGTGCCACCAGCAGAGATCAAGGCGGCTTAGCCAAAAACATTCAGTACTTC	TRBV15	TRBJ2-4	NA	NA
CAISEAKIKGALGGNTEAFF	TGTGCCATCAGTGAGGCTAAAATTAAGGGGGCCTTAGGAGGGAACACTGAAGCTTTCTTT	TRBV10-3	TRBJ1-1	TRBD1	NA
CASRERKRGIYYEQYF	TGTGCCAGCAGAGAAAGGAAGAGAGGGATTTACTACGAGCAGTACTTC	TRBV6-4	TRBJ2-7	NA	NA
CATSGGTSLVGANVLTF	TGTGCCACCAGCGGGGGGACCTCCCTAGTCGGGGCCAACGTCCTGACTTTC	TRBV15	TRBJ2-6	NA	NA
CASSQSSAAPGELFF	TGCGCCAGCAGCCAAAGTAGCGCAGCCCCCGGGGAGCTGTTTTTT	TRBV4-3	TRBJ2-2	NA	NA
CSVMTGTLGQPQHF	TGCAGCGTGATGACAGGTACCCTAGGTCAGCCCCAGCATTTT	TRBV29-1	TRBJ1-5	NA	NA
CASSEGSNYGYTF	TGCGCCAGCAGTGAAGGCTCTAACTATGGCTACACCTTC	TRBV10-2	TRBJ1-2	NA	NA
CASSLAGTSGGYTF	TGTGCCAGCAGCCTGGCCGGGACGTCAGGGGGCTACACCTTC	TRBV7-2	TRBJ1-2	NA	NA
CASRGTGRPVYEQYF	TGTGCCAGCAGGGGGACAGGCAGACCAGTCTACGAGCAGTACTTC	TRBV7-9	TRBJ2-7	TRBD1	NA
CASTKLPGQGINEQFF	TGTGCCAGTACTAAGCTCCCTGGGCAGGGGATCAATGAGCAGTTCTTC	TRBV19	TRBJ2-1	NA	NA
CASSLGSQGIVGGYTF	TGTGCCAGCAGCTTAGGGTCACAGGGGATTGTCGGTGGCTACACCTTC	TRBV7-6	TRBJ1-2	TRBD1	NA
CASSLTGPTGVAQYF	TGTGCCAGCAGCTTAACAGGTCCCACCGGTGTGGCCCAGTACTTC	TRBV7-9	TRBJ2-5	NA	NA
CAIRPAGTGELFF	TGTGCCATCAGGCCGGCTGGAACCGGGGAGCTGTTTTTT	TRBV10-3	TRBJ2-2	NA	NA
CASSLVGEGAFF	TGTGCCAGCAGCTTAGTCGGGGAAGGAGCTTTCTTT	TRBV7-9	TRBJ1-1	NA	NA
CASSSGTGGGETQYF	TGTGCCAGCAGCTCCGGGACAGGGGGCGGCGAGACCCAGTACTTC	TRBV7-6	TRBJ2-5	TRBD1	NA
CASSLNRISGNTIYF	TGTGCCAGCAGTTTAAACAGAATCTCTGGAAACACCATATATTTT	TRBV27	TRBJ1-3	NA	NA
CASSSWGVDQPQHF	TGTGCCAGCAGCTCCTGGGGGGTTGATCAGCCCCAGCATTTT	TRBV11-2	TRBJ1-5	NA	NA
CASSIGGGTGNTIYF	TGTGCCAGTAGTATCGGAGGGGGCACTGGAAACACCATATATTTT	TRBV19	TRBJ1-3	TRBD1	NA
CSASTRLNTEAFF	TGCAGCGCCTCTACTCGGCTAAACACTGAAGCTTTCTTT	TRBV29-1	TRBJ1-1	NA	NA
CASSVLGARHYEQYF	TGTGCCAGCTCAGTCCTTGGGGCTCGGCACTACGAGCAGTACTTC	TRBV18	TRBJ2-7	NA	once
CASSEVAGKQPQHF	TGTGCCAGCAGTGAAGTGGCAGGGAAGCAGCCCCAGCATTTT	TRBV2	TRBJ1-5	NA	NA
CASSLRSARASYGYTF	TGTGCCAGCAGCTTGCGGTCGGCCAGGGCGAGTTATGGCTACACCTTC	TRBV5-4	TRBJ1-2	NA	NA
CASSFSTDNYGYTF	TGTGCCAGCAGCTTCTCGACAGACAACTATGGCTACACCTTC	TRBV5-5	TRBJ1-2	NA	NA
CASSLSAPGDTQYF	TGTGCCAGCAGCTTATCGGCCCCAGGGGATACGCAGTATTTT	TRBV7-9	TRBJ2-3	NA	NA
CASTLDWAAGNEKLFF	TGCGCCAGCACCTTAGACTGGGCAGCCGGTAATGAAAAACTGTTTTTT	TRBV5-1	TRBJ1-4	NA	NA
CASSQDRLYRLAGVQIPGELFF	TGTGCCAGCAGCCAAGACCGGCTTTATAGACTAGCGGGAGTTCAGATTCCCGGGGAGCTGTTTTTT	TRBV14	TRBJ2-2	TRBD2	NA
CAWSVLQGTEAFF	TGTGCCTGGAGTGTACTTCAGGGGACTGAAGCTTTCTTT	TRBV30	TRBJ1-1	NA	NA
CASSLDDRRNTEAFF	TGTGCCAGCAGCTTAGATGACAGGAGGAACACTGAAGCTTTCTTT	TRBV5-5	TRBJ1-1	NA	NA
CASSPIVGQGFTGELFF	TGTGCCAGCTCACCTATTGTTGGACAGGGTTTCACCGGGGAGCTGTTTTTT	TRBV18	TRBJ2-2	TRBD1	NA
CASSGRTVNEQFF	TGTGCCAGCAGTGGTAGGACCGTTAATGAGCAGTTCTTC	TRBV6-1	TRBJ2-1	NA	NA